The 32 T cell receptor beta chains presented below share a single source sample, sequenced in a study of blood T cell repertoires in COVID-19. TCRdb keeps only in-frame clones here, not all; method: immunoSEQ multiplex PCR. In the table there are 300,000 to 350,000 clones, 90% of which are singletons. The sample consisted of peripheral blood. All receptors derive from a woman under 40 with COVID-19, enrolled during active disease.

This chain joins TRBV29-1 and TRBJ2-5, with TRBD2 as a possible D gene (5 bases). V lost 6 bases, J lost 4 bases, and 15 bases lay in between. The CDR3 loop spans 13 amino acids. Germline V lookup: CDR1 SQVTM, CDR2 ANQGSEA. The CDR3 DNA reads as TGCAGCGTGGGCAGGTCTGGGAGAGAGACCCAGTACTTC. It is translated as CSVGRSGRETQYF.

The chain recombines TRBV9 with TRBJ1-3; a weak D match, TRBD1 (6 bases). Trimming left V 4 bases short and J 8 bases short, with 19 bases between. Germline assignment: CDR1 SGDLS and CDR2 YYNGEE. CDR3 length: 15 amino acids. The DNA of the CDR3 is TGTGCCAGCAGCCCCTCATCGGGGGGGGCGGACACCATATATTTT. Residues: CASSPSSGGADTIYF.

This chain joins TRBV5-1 and TRBJ2-5; perhaps TRBD2 as D (6 bases). CDR3 length: 14 residues. Germline V CDR1 and CDR2: SGHRS, YFSETQ. Trimming removed 1 base from V and 5 bases from J, with 12 bases in between. CDR3 protein: CASSLSGARETQYF. In DNA, the CDR3 is TGCGCCAGCAGCTTGTCGGGAGCTCGGGAGACCCAGTACTTC. The full variable domain, its missing parts supplied by reference TRBV5-1 and TRBJ2-5, is KAGVTQTPRYLIKTRGQQVTLSCSPISGHRSVSWYQQTPGQGLQFLFEYFSETQRNKGNFPGRFSGRQFSNSRSEMNVSTLELGDSALYLCASSLSGARETQYFGPGTRLLVL.

This chain connects TRBV5-1 to TRBJ1-4; 10 positions agree with TRBD1. Germline values: CDR1 SGHRS, CDR2 YFSETQ. V dropped 4 bases and J dropped 8; count of bases not matched to a gene: 8. This CDR3 is 15 amino acids long. The CDR3 bases are TGCGCCAGCAGCCGACTGACAGGGGGCGACGAAAAACTGTTTTTT. Translating gives CASSRLTGGDEKLFF.

The count of this clone is one. This chain connects TRBV30 to TRBJ2-7; no clear D. V lost 2 bases to trimming and J lost 3 bases, with 11 bases between them. The CDR3 contains 13 residues. Germline V CDR1 and CDR2: GTSNPN, SVGIG (reference sequence). DNA of the CDR3: TGTGCCTGGAGTACCGGAGCACTCTACGAGCAGTACTTC. This translates into CAWSTGALYEQYF. The variable domain in full, completed from reference TRBV30 and TRBJ2-7, reads SQTIHQWPATLVQPVGSPLSLECTVEGTSNPNLYWYRQAAGRGLQLLFYSVGIGQISSEVPQNLSASRPQDRQFILSSKKLLLSDSGFYLCAWSTGALYEQYFGPGTRLTVT.

A single count supports this clone. The chain is built from TRBV28 and TRBJ2-3; 8 bases align to TRBD2. Germline CDR1 MDHEN, CDR2 SYDVKM. Trimming at V came to 5 bases and at J to 5 bases, leaving 9 bases not matched to a gene. The CDR3 is 15 residues long. CDR3 in DNA: TGTGCCAGCAGTCGCCCTCGGGAGGGCCTAGATACGCAGTATTTT. It translates to CASSRPREGLDTQYF.

This clone showed up just once. The chain is built from TRBV2 and TRBJ1-2, with 9 bases fitting TRBD1. The CDR3 contains 15 residues. V shed 6 bases and J 7 bases; nucleotides not matched to a gene: 12. Germline V gene data show CDR1 as SNHLY and CDR2 as FYNNEI. The CDR3 protein is CASRARSGTGSGYTF. DNA of the CDR3: TGTGCCAGCAGGGCACGCTCCGGGACAGGGAGTGGCTACACCTTC.

This clone was picked up a small number of times. The CDR3 DNA is TGTGCCAGCAGCCGACAGGGATCCCACGAGCAGTACTTC. This encodes CASSRQGSHEQYF. This chain joins TRBV7-2 and TRBJ2-7, with TRBD1 matching 7 bases. With 5 bases clipped from V and 5 bases from J, the junction kept 6 bases outside the gene matches. The germline gives CDR1 SGHTA, CDR2 FQGNSA. The CDR3 is made up of 13 amino acids.

The sample holds a few counts of this clone. The chain recombines TRBV5-4 with TRBJ2-3; TRBD2 agrees at 9 bases. V lost 0 bases to trimming and J lost 4 bases; unmatched junction nucleotides: 9. CDR1 and CDR2 (germline): SGHNT, YYREEE (reference sequence). The CDR3 has 17 residues. DNA of the CDR3: TGTGCCAGCAGCTTGGGCCGGGGTAGCGGGAGACCAGATACGCAGTATTTT. This gives the protein CASSLGRGSGRPDTQYF.

This chain uses TRBV3-1 (or the pseudogene TRBV3-2) with TRBJ1-6, with D maybe TRBD1 (5 bases). V lost 6 bases and J lost 4, with 7 bases in between. This CDR3 region has 13 residues. Germline V gives CDR1 LGHDT, CDR2 YNNKEL (reference sequence). The CDR3 DNA is TGTGCCAGCAGTCCAGGGTATAATTCACCCCTCCACTTT. Its protein product is CASSPGYNSPLHF.

CDR3 in DNA: TGTGCCAGCACAATTTCGGACAGGGGTAATGAAAAACTGTTTTTT. It is translated as CASTISDRGNEKLFF. V usage is TRBV5-6 and J usage is TRBJ1-4, with TRBD1 matching 9 bases. There are 15 residues in the CDR3. The V gene end was trimmed by 6 bases and the J gene end by 4 bases; junction bases not matched to a gene: 7. Germline V lookup: CDR1 SGHDT, CDR2 YYEEEE. Drawing the rest from reference TRBV5-6 and TRBJ1-4, the complete variable domain is DAGVTQSPTHLIKTRGQQVTLRCSPKSGHDTVSWYQQALGQGPQFIFQYYEEEERQRGNFPDRFSGHQFPNYSSELNVNALLLGDSALYLCASTISDRGNEKLFFGSGTQLSVL.

The chain is built from TRBV7-8 and TRBJ2-7, with 8 bases aligning to TRBD1. The germline V gene encodes CDR1 SGHVS and CDR2 FQNEAQ. V lost 5 bases and J lost 3; bases outside the gene matches: 6. The CDR3 totals 14 residues. This chain's CDR3 is CASSARTGFYEQYF. DNA for the CDR3: TGTGCCAGCAGCGCCCGGACAGGGTTCTACGAGCAGTACTTC.

In its sample, this clone was seen once. The genes are TRBV20-1 and TRBJ2-1; TRBD2 might be the D (5 bases). The CDR3 consists of 10 residues. Germline CDR1 reads DFQATT; CDR2 reads SNEGSKA (reference sequence). Trimming pared 4 bases from V and 9 bases from J, leaving 7 bases between. As DNA, the CDR3 is TGCAGTGCTACGGGGAGTGAGCAGTTCTTC. It translates to CSATGSEQFF.

The chain joins TRBV9 to TRBJ2-7, with TRBD1 identical over 8 bases. The CDR3 has 16 amino acids. V dropped 4 bases and J dropped 7; count of bases not matched to a gene: 16. CDR1 and CDR2 (germline): SGDLS, YYNGEE. The CDR3 region is CASSPHPPGQAREQYF. The CDR3 bases are TGTGCCAGCAGCCCCCACCCACCGGGACAGGCTAGGGAGCAGTACTTC.

This clone was detected once. The chain joins TRBV19 to TRBJ2-2, with 10 nucleotides matching TRBD1. With 6 bases clipped from V and 4 bases from J, the junction kept 5 bases outside the gene matches. This CDR3 is built from 15 residues. Germline loops: CDR1 LNHDA, CDR2 SQIVND (reference sequence). The CDR3 spells CASSHRTGGTGELFF. The CDR3 DNA reads as TGTGCCAGTAGCCATCGGACAGGGGGCACCGGGGAGCTGTTTTTT. Variable domain in full (rest from reference TRBV19 and TRBJ2-2): DGGITQSPKYLFRKEGQNVTLSCEQNLNHDAMYWYRQDPGQGLRLIYYSQIVNDFQKGDIAEGYSVSREKKESFPLTVTSAQKNPTAFYLCASSHRTGGTGELFFGEGSRLTVL.

This clone has just a few counts. V gene TRBV19 combines with J gene TRBJ1-1; possibly TRBD1 for D (5 bases). This CDR3 comprises 13 residues. Trimming took off 4 bases at V and 5 bases at J, with 11 bases between the two ends. Germline V gene data show CDR1 as LNHDA and CDR2 as SQIVND (reference sequence). CDR3: CASSTAPGTEAFF. DNA of the CDR3: TGTGCCAGTAGTACAGCCCCAGGGACTGAAGCTTTCTTT.

V is TRBV27 and J is TRBJ1-1, with 7 bases identical to TRBD1. Trimming at V came to 2 bases and at J to 1 base, leaving 7 bases not matched to a gene. Germline lookup yields CDR1 MNHEY and CDR2 SMNVEV (reference sequence). The CDR3 runs 16 residues. In DNA form, the CDR3 reads TGTGCCAGCAGTTTAGGGCAGGGGGAGGCGAACACTGAAGCTTTCTTT. Its protein product is CASSLGQGEANTEAFF.

Worth noting for this clone: Germline and junction disagree at one end, which may indicate a read error. CDR3 region: CASSLEVEFYYNEQFF. As DNA, the CDR3 is TGTGCTAGCAGCTTAGAAGTAGAGTTTTACTACAATGAGCAGTTCTTC. The chain links TRBV7-7 to TRBJ2-1; D unresolved. Germline CDR1 is SSHAT and CDR2 is FNYEAQ (reference sequence). This CDR3 spans 16 amino acids.

V usage is TRBV18 and J usage is TRBJ2-7; 10 bases map to TRBD2. V trimming: 3 bases; J trimming: 0 bases; junction bases outside the gene matches: 8. The germline V gene has CDR1 KGHSH and CDR2 LQKENI. The CDR3 is made up of 17 amino acids. This chain's CDR3 is CASSPRGASGGSYEQYF. The CDR3 DNA follows: TGTGCCAGCTCACCCCGCGGGGCTAGCGGGGGCTCCTACGAGCAGTACTTC.

V and J are TRBV2 and TRBJ2-1, with D possibly matching TRBD1 (6 bases). Between the trimmed V and J ends, which lost 6 bases and 8 bases, there was a span of 11 bases. The CDR3 runs 12 residues. Germline V gene sequence: CDR1 SNHLY, CDR2 FYNNEI. In DNA form, the CDR3 reads TGTGCCAGCAGCTTACAGGGATATGAGCAGTTCTTC. It translates to CASSLQGYEQFF.

The chain links TRBV7-8 to TRBJ2-1; no clear D. There are 13 residues in the CDR3. Per the germline V gene, CDR1 is SGHVS and CDR2 is FQNEAQ. V was cut by 4 bases and J by 10 bases, with 14 bases left in between. This CDR3 reads CASSSTPAREQFF. The CDR3 nucleotides read TGTGCCAGCAGCTCAACTCCCGCCCGGGAGCAGTTCTTC.

This clone has only a few counts. The chain recombines TRBV10-3 with TRBJ1-2; D is possibly TRBD1 (5 bases). The germline gives CDR1 ENHRY, CDR2 SYGVKD. The CDR3 runs to 12 residues. Trimming took 7 bases from V and 4 from J, leaving 10 bases between them. The CDR3 DNA follows: TGTGCCATCACTGACGACAGCTATGGCTACACCTTC. Translated, it gives CAITDDSYGYTF.

This clone was picked up a small number of times. V and J are TRBV29-1 and TRBJ1-2, with TRBD1 as a possible D gene (5 bases). Germline CDR1 is SQVTM and CDR2 is ANQGSEA. V was trimmed by 7 bases and J by 6 bases, leaving 18 bases between them. CDR3 size: 13 residues. CDR3 in DNA: TGCAGCGCGTCGGCAGGGATTACTCATGGCTACACCTTC. Its protein is CSASAGITHGYTF.

The rearrangement joins TRBV19 to TRBJ2-7; TRBD1 matches 7 bases. CDR1 is LNHDA and CDR2 is SQIVND in the germline V gene (reference sequence). This CDR3 contains 13 residues. The junction had 6 bases not matched to a gene; V was cut back by 5 bases and J by 5 bases. The DNA for the CDR3 is TGTGCCAGTAGTGTCACCACAGGGGACGAGCAGTACTTC. Translated, it gives CASSVTTGDEQYF. Drawing the rest from reference TRBV19 and TRBJ2-7, the complete variable domain is DGGITQSPKYLFRKEGQNVTLSCEQNLNHDAMYWYRQDPGQGLRLIYYSQIVNDFQKGDIAEGYSVSREKKESFPLTVTSAQKNPTAFYLCASSVTTGDEQYFGPGTRLTVT.

This chain connects TRBV11-2 to TRBJ1-2; D not certain. The CDR3 spans 13 residues. Trimming cost V 4 bases and J 3 bases, with 9 bases left between them. CDR1 SGHAT and CDR2 FQNNGV come from the germline V gene. Here the CDR3 reads CASSSRRDYGYTF. The CDR3 coding sequence is TGTGCCAGCAGCTCGAGGAGGGACTATGGCTACACCTTC.

J is TRBJ1-4 and V is TRBV10-3; D unresolved. The CDR3 is 14 residues long. Germline V gene lookup returns CDR1 ENHRY and CDR2 SYGVKD. V dropped 3 bases and J dropped 4 bases, with 9 bases sitting between them. The CDR3 DNA follows: TGTGCCATCAGTGACGAGGGTGTTAATGAAAAACTGTTTTTT. Residues: CAISDEGVNEKLFF.

Only a few counts were recorded for this clone. The rearrangement joins TRBV7-8 to TRBJ2-7; D remains ambiguous. Germline CDR1 is SGHVS and CDR2 is FQNEAQ. The CDR3 sequence is 13 residues long. Trimming cost V 5 bases and J 4 bases, with 12 bases left between them. For the CDR3, the DNA is TGTGCCAGCAGCCCCCTTCCACTTTACGAGCAGTACTTC. The encoded protein is CASSPLPLYEQYF.

This chain's CDR3 is CASTVGQTNTEAFF. The CDR3 coding sequence is TGTGCCAGCACAGTGGGACAGACTAACACTGAAGCTTTCTTT. This chain joins TRBV5-4 and TRBJ1-1; 7 positions match TRBD1. Germline V gene lookup returns CDR1 SGHNT and CDR2 YYREEE (reference sequence). The CDR3 contains 14 residues. V gave up 6 bases and J gave up 2 bases; unmatched junction bases: 7.

This chain uses TRBV27 with TRBJ1-1; TRBD1 matches at 7 bases. Germline trimming cut 5 bases from V and 5 bases from J; bases unmatched to any gene: 5. CDR3 length equals 13 residues. Looked up from germline, CDR1 is MNHEY and CDR2 is SMNVEV (reference sequence). The chain's CDR3 is CASSPGTATEAFF. The CDR3 DNA follows: TGTGCCAGCAGTCCGGGGACAGCAACTGAAGCTTTCTTT.

V gene TRBV9 combines with J gene TRBJ1-5, with D maybe TRBD1 (5 bases). V lost 3 bases and J lost 5, with 12 bases in between. Germline CDR1 SGDLS, CDR2 YYNGEE. CDR3 length: 14 amino acids. For the CDR3, the DNA is TGTGCCAGCAGCGCTTCGCAGGGATATCAGCCCCAGCATTTT. Residues: CASSASQGYQPQHF.

V and J are TRBV7-2 and TRBJ2-3, with 13 bases lining up with TRBD2. The V segment lost 3 bases and the J segment 6 bases; nucleotides outside the gene matches: 0. Germline V gives CDR1 SGHTA, CDR2 FQGNSA. This CDR3 region has 14 residues. As DNA, the CDR3 is TGTGCCAGCAGCTTGACTAGCGGGAGGGATACGCAGTATTTT. Its translation: CASSLTSGRDTQYF.

The chain combines TRBV19 with TRBJ2-7; the D gene is possibly TRBD2 (6 bases). Germline lookup yields CDR1 LNHDA and CDR2 SQIVND (reference sequence). V was clipped by 4 bases and J by 2 bases, with 15 bases between them. This CDR3 has 15 residues. In DNA form, the CDR3 reads TGTGCCAGTAGTACACTCCGAGCGGGCGCCTACGAGCAGTACTTC. It yields the protein CASSTLRAGAYEQYF.